A single sample is the source of the 32 T cell receptor beta chains below, sequenced in a study of cytomegalovirus exposure and HLA in healthy donors. Use of 60 Vbeta and 13 Jbeta primers characterized the PCR. Data came from immunoSEQ multiplex PCR; TCRdb stores just in-frame clones and leaves some out. The sample has fewer than 250,000 clones; 74% are singletons. The sequenced material came from PBMCs. The receptor source for this set is a woman in her thirties in good health and CMV-seropositive.

The gene calls are TRBV7-9 and TRBJ2-7, with 7 nucleotides matching TRBD1. The CDR3 is made up of 13 amino acids. V shed 8 bases and J 4 bases; nucleotides not matched to a gene: 8. Germline lookup yields CDR1 SEHNR and CDR2 FQNEAQ (reference sequence). The CDR3: CASRDRERYEQYF. In nucleotides, the CDR3 is TGTGCCAGCCGAGACAGGGAGAGGTACGAGCAGTACTTC.

V and J are TRBV6-5 and TRBJ1-5; the match to TRBD1 covers 7 bases. The V and J ends lost 6 bases and 2 bases, in that order; junction bases with no gene match: 4. The CDR3 is 14 residues long. Germline-derived CDR1 and CDR2 are MNHEY and SVGAGI. The DNA for the CDR3 is TGTGCCAGCAGACGAGACAGGGGCAATCAGCCCCAGCATTTT. As protein: CASRRDRGNQPQHF.

This chain uses TRBV18 with TRBJ2-7, with TRBD1 as a possible D gene (6 bases). The CDR3 is 12 residues long. Germline V gene lookup returns CDR1 KGHSH and CDR2 LQKENI. Trimming pared 6 bases from V and 3 bases from J, leaving 9 bases between. CDR3 coding DNA: TGTGCCAGCTCCACAGGGAACTACGAGCAGTACTTC. Translating it yields CASSTGNYEQYF.

This clone occurred a few times. This chain uses TRBV6-1 with TRBJ1-1; D perhaps matches TRBD1 (5 bases). Germline V gives CDR1 MNHNS, CDR2 SASEGT. V lost 3 bases, J lost 0 bases, and 14 bases lay in between. This CDR3 region has 16 residues. The chain's CDR3 is CASSDSAGLVNTEAFF. The CDR3 DNA follows: TGTGCCAGCAGTGATTCGGCAGGGCTAGTGAACACTGAAGCTTTCTTT.

This clone was found a few times. This sequence joins TRBV19 and TRBJ2-6, with D perhaps TRBD1 (5 bases). The V gene lost 6 bases and the J gene lost 2 bases, with 11 bases spanning the gap. Germline assignment: CDR1 LNHDA and CDR2 SQIVND (reference sequence). The CDR3 totals 15 residues. The CDR3: CASRLGEAGANVLTF. The DNA for the CDR3 is TGTGCCAGTAGGTTAGGGGAAGCTGGGGCCAACGTCCTGACTTTC.

This rearrangement joins TRBV25-1 to TRBJ1-2; TRBD1 matches at 7 bases. The J segment lost 4 bases and the V segment lost 4 bases, leaving 6 bases of the junction unmatched. The CDR3 has 14 residues. CDR1 is MGHDK, CDR2 SYGVNS, per germline. For the CDR3, the DNA is TGTGCCAGCAGTGGCCACAGGGGAGGCTATGGCTACACCTTC. Residues: CASSGHRGGYGYTF.

On this clone: Other DNA sequences in the same sample also yield this CDR3. The chain combines TRBV6-5 with TRBJ2-6, with no clear D. Germline V gives CDR1 MNHEY, CDR2 SVGAGI. The V gene lost 4 bases and the J gene lost 2 bases, with 9 bases spanning the gap. The CDR3 is 15 amino acids. CDR3 loop: CASSFAQAGANVLTF. In DNA, the CDR3 is TGTGCCAGCAGTTTCGCGCAGGCTGGGGCCAACGTCCTGACTTTC.

On this clone itself: Its ends do not fully match the called genes, so a read error is possible. This chain joins TRBV6-1 and TRBJ2-1, with 7 nucleotides matching TRBD2. CDR1 MNHNS and CDR2 SASEGT come from the germline V gene. The CDR3 consists of 15 residues. The CDR3, as DNA: TGTGCCAGCAGTCCCACTAGCGCCGACTACGATGAGCAGTTCTTC. Translation gives CASSPTSADYDEQFF.

This clone occurred a few times. The chain links TRBV19 to TRBJ2-3; TRBD2 might be the D (6 bases). Germline CDR1 is LNHDA and CDR2 is SQIVND (reference sequence). This CDR3 is built from 16 residues. Deletions cut 5 bases from V and 0 bases from J, with 15 bases between. The CDR3 bases are TGTGCCAGTAGTCCGGGACTCTCTCCTAGCACAGATACGCAGTATTTT. This codes for CASSPGLSPSTDTQYF. Full variable domain (outside the CDR3, taken from reference TRBV19 and TRBJ2-3): DGGITQSPKYLFRKEGQNVTLSCEQNLNHDAMYWYRQDPGQGLRLIYYSQIVNDFQKGDIAEGYSVSREKKESFPLTVTSAQKNPTAFYLCASSPGLSPSTDTQYFGPGTRLTVL.

This clone has a single count. The chain has TRBV5-5 and TRBJ2-7; TRBD1 matches at 9 bases. There are 14 residues in the CDR3. The V segment lost 3 bases and the J segment 1 base; nucleotides outside the gene matches: 2. Germline V CDR1 and CDR2: SGHKS, YYEKEE (reference sequence). As DNA, the CDR3 is TGTGCCAGCAGCTACGGGACAGGGTCCTACGAGCAGTACTTC. Its protein is CASSYGTGSYEQYF.

As for this clone: One junction end does not reproduce the germline sequence, and a read error may be involved. The chain joins TRBV6-5 to TRBJ2-2, with 14 bases identical to TRBD2. The CDR3 totals 13 residues. Germline-derived CDR1 and CDR2 are MNHEY and SVGAGI. The CDR3 DNA reads TGTGTCAGCGGGACTAGCGGGAGAGGGGAGCTGTTTTTT. It yields the protein CVSGTSGRGELFF.

V is TRBV6-4 and J is TRBJ2-2; 7 nucleotides agree with TRBD2. The CDR3 has 15 amino acids. Trimming removed 6 bases from V and 3 bases from J; junction bases left unmatched: 7. The V gene's germline CDR1 is MRHNA and CDR2 SNTAGT. This CDR3 is CASREWDYDTGELFF. In DNA form, the CDR3 reads TGTGCCAGCAGAGAATGGGACTACGACACCGGGGAGCTGTTTTTT.

The chain carries TRBV7-9 and TRBJ2-7; maybe TRBD2 (5 bases). Germline-derived CDR1 and CDR2 are SEHNR and FQNEAQ (reference sequence). Trimming left V 1 base short and J 5 bases short, with 9 bases between. This CDR3 region has 13 residues. The CDR3 is CASSLGGSDEQYF. The CDR3 DNA follows: TGTGCCAGCAGCTTAGGTGGGAGCGACGAGCAGTACTTC.

Concerning this clone: Other DNA sequences in this specimen translate into the identical CDR3. The chain recombines TRBV27 with TRBJ2-7; D remains unclear. The CDR3 covers 14 residues. Germline CDR1 reads MNHEY; CDR2 reads SMNVEV (reference sequence). V was cut by 0 bases and J by 0 bases, with 6 bases left in between. The CDR3 spells CASSLSGSSYEQYF. The CDR3 DNA is TGTGCCAGCAGTTTATCTGGCAGCTCCTACGAGCAGTACTTC.

This clone was observed a handful of times. V usage is TRBV6-6 and J usage is TRBJ1-2; D not resolved. The germline CDR1 and CDR2 sequences are MNHNY and SVGAGI (reference sequence). The V gene lost 6 bases and the J gene lost 4 bases, with 15 bases spanning the gap. There are 14 residues in the CDR3. CDR3 in amino acids: CASSPSIFRYGYTF. The CDR3 bases are TGTGCCAGCAGCCCTTCTATCTTCCGCTATGGCTACACCTTC.

The chain carries TRBV28 and TRBJ2-3; unclear D gene. The CDR3 contains 13 residues. V gave up 4 bases and J gave up 2 bases, with 7 bases separating them. Germline CDR1 reads MDHEN; CDR2 reads SYDVKM. In nucleotides, the CDR3 is TGTGCCAGCAGTTCATACATCACAGATACGCAGTATTTT. This encodes CASSSYITDTQYF. The full variable domain, with the rest looked up from reference TRBV28 and TRBJ2-3, is DVKVTQSSRYLVKRTGEKVFLECVQDMDHENMFWYRQDPGLGLRLIYFSYDVKMKEKGDIPEGYSVSREKKERFSLILESASTNQTSMYLCASSSYITDTQYFGPGTRLTVL.

The chain couples TRBV13 to TRBJ2-5; 10 bases align to TRBD1. The J call may be mistaken, given a closer DNA end match to TRBJ2-7. There are 15 residues in the CDR3. Germline values: CDR1 PRHDT, CDR2 FYEKMQ (reference sequence). Here the CDR3 DNA reads TGTGCCAGCAGCTTAGTAGGACAGGGGGGCCACGAGCAGTACTTC. Translated, it gives CASSLVGQGGHEQYF.

This chain joins TRBV5-1 and TRBJ2-3, with D unclear. The length of the CDR3 is 14 residues. Trimming shortened V by 0 bases and J by 1 base, and 6 bases separated the two germline ends. CDR1 SGHRS and CDR2 YFSETQ come from the germline V gene. The CDR3 reads CASSLAIGTDTQYF. As DNA, the CDR3 is TGCGCCAGCAGCTTGGCAATAGGCACAGATACGCAGTATTTT.

The V gene is TRBV6-1, the J gene TRBJ2-5; weak D call: TRBD2 (6 bases). The CDR3 has 12 amino acids. CDR1 and CDR2 from the germline V gene are MNHNS and SASEGT. V was clipped by 2 bases and J by 11 bases, with 12 bases between them. The CDR3 spells CASSEQGLKQYF. The CDR3 nucleotides are TGTGCCAGCAGTGAACAGGGACTCAAGCAGTACTTC.

The chain has TRBV6-5 and TRBJ2-2; TRBD2 is a possible D gene (6 bases). This CDR3 contains 15 residues. V was shortened by 4 bases and J by 5 bases, with 14 bases between the two germline ends. Looked up from germline, CDR1 is MNHEY and CDR2 is SVGAGI. The CDR3 DNA reads as TGTGCCAGCAGTTCCCCGGGACTCCTAACCGGGGAGCTGTTTTTT. Amino acids: CASSSPGLLTGELFF.

The chain recombines TRBV10-3 with TRBJ2-7; 7 nucleotides match TRBD2. The J segment lost 5 bases and the V segment lost 4 bases, leaving 17 bases of the junction unmatched. Germline lookup yields CDR1 ENHRY and CDR2 SYGVKD. The CDR3 totals 17 residues. The CDR3 protein is CAISAGPTGTIYNEQYF. The CDR3 bases are TGTGCCATCAGTGCCGGCCCGACCGGGACTATATACAACGAGCAGTACTTC.

The rearrangement uses TRBV15 and TRBJ1-1; no clear D gene. Germline V gives CDR1 LNHNV, CDR2 YYDKDF (reference sequence). The CDR3 totals 14 residues. V was cut by 0 bases and J by 1 base, with 6 bases left in between. CDR3 in DNA: TGTGCCACCAGCAGAGATGGCGGGAACACTGAAGCTTTCTTT. Translating gives CATSRDGGNTEAFF.

This CDR3 reads CATSSYLASYNEQFF. Written as DNA, the CDR3 is TGTGCCACCAGCAGCTACCTAGCGAGCTACAATGAGCAGTTCTTC. The gene calls are TRBV15 and TRBJ2-1; the D gene is possibly TRBD2 (6 bases). The germline V gene encodes CDR1 LNHNV and CDR2 YYDKDF (reference sequence). The CDR3 is 15 amino acids. Trimming pared 3 bases from V and 3 bases from J, leaving 12 bases between.

The chain recombines TRBV9 with TRBJ1-1, with D possibly TRBD1 on 6 matching bases. V dropped 3 bases and J dropped 1 base, with 19 bases sitting between them. Looked up from germline, CDR1 is SGDLS and CDR2 is YYNGEE. This CDR3 is 17 amino acids long. CDR3 bases: TGTGCCAGCAGCGCACCGAAGGGGGGGCATCCGAACACTGAAGCTTTCTTT. Translation: CASSAPKGGHPNTEAFF.

The chain has TRBV5-1 and TRBJ1-4; D unclear. Trimming took 4 bases from V and 8 from J, leaving 15 bases between them. The CDR3 extends over 14 amino acids. CDR1 and CDR2 from the germline V gene are SGHRS and YFSETQ. The CDR3: CASSVGFLREKLFF. The CDR3 DNA sequence: TGCGCCAGCAGCGTCGGGTTCCTGAGGGAAAAACTGTTTTTT.

This chain links TRBV18 with TRBJ1-1, with 8 nucleotides matching TRBD1. This CDR3 contains 15 residues. J lost 9 bases, V lost 2 bases, and 11 bases had no gene match. CDR1 and CDR2 from the germline V gene are KGHSH and LQKENI. The CDR3, as DNA: TGTGCCAGCTCACCATTGATTGGACAGGGCTGGAAAGCTTTCTTT. This translates into CASSPLIGQGWKAFF. Full variable domain (rest looked up from reference TRBV18 and TRBJ1-1): NAGVMQNPRHLVRRRGQEARLRCSPMKGHSHVYWYRQLPEEGLKFMVYLQKENIIDESGMPKERFSAEFPKEGPSILRIQQVVRGDSAAYFCASSPLIGQGWKAFFGQGTRLTVV.

This chain joins TRBV5-4 and TRBJ2-5; D remains ambiguous. With 0 bases removed from V and 1 base from J, the gap between germline ends came to 7 bases. In germline, CDR1 is SGHNT, CDR2 YYREEE (reference sequence). This CDR3 is 14 amino acids long. CDR3 sequence: CASSLGLLQETQYF. The CDR3, as DNA: TGTGCCAGCAGCTTGGGTCTCCTCCAAGAGACCCAGTACTTC.

This clone appeared once. This chain uses TRBV19 with TRBJ2-3; TRBD2 matches 12 bases. V was pared by 5 bases and J by 0 bases, with 3 bases of the junction left unmatched. CDR1 is LNHDA and CDR2 is SQIVND in the germline V gene (reference sequence). This CDR3 contains 16 residues. CDR3 nucleotides: TGTGCCAGTAGTGGACTAGCGGGATGGAGCACAGATACGCAGTATTTT. It translates to CASSGLAGWSTDTQYF.

V is TRBV2 and J is TRBJ2-2; 10 bases align to TRBD2. The CDR3 sequence is 16 residues long. The germline V gene encodes CDR1 SNHLY and CDR2 FYNNEI. V lost 6 bases and J lost 2; bases outside the gene matches: 6. The CDR3: CASRGIAGGNTGELFF. The CDR3 DNA reads TGTGCCAGCAGAGGGATAGCGGGAGGTAACACCGGGGAGCTGTTTTTT. Together with reference TRBV2 and TRBJ2-2, the CDR3 gives the full variable domain: EPEVTQTPSHQVTQMGQEVILRCVPISNHLYFYWYRQILGQKVEFLVSFYNNEISEKSEIFDDQFSVERPDGSNFTLKIRSTKLEDSAMYFCASRGIAGGNTGELFFGEGSRLTVL.

V is TRBV6-6 and J is TRBJ2-2; tentatively, D is TRBD1 (5 bases). Trimming removed 2 bases at V and 4 bases at J, with 11 bases between. This CDR3 comprises 15 residues. In germline, CDR1 is MNHNY, CDR2 SVGAGI (reference sequence). The CDR3 is CASSYGRTTTGELFF. Here the CDR3 DNA reads TGTGCCAGCAGTTACGGAAGGACAACCACCGGGGAGCTGTTTTTT.

The CDR3 nucleotides read TGTGCCAGCAGTTCAGGATATCCCCCATGGGAAGAGACCCAGTACTTC. Encoded protein: CASSSGYPPWEETQYF. The chain is built from TRBV27 and TRBJ2-5, with unresolved D. Germline V gene lookup returns CDR1 MNHEY and CDR2 SMNVEV (reference sequence). V lost 4 bases, J lost 3 bases, and 18 bases lay in between. The CDR3 totals 16 residues.

This clone was detected a few times. V gene TRBV5-1 combines with J gene TRBJ2-5, with 9 positions matching TRBD1. With 3 bases clipped from V and 5 bases from J, the junction kept 5 bases outside the gene matches. Germline V gives CDR1 SGHRS, CDR2 YFSETQ. The CDR3 runs 14 residues. DNA of the CDR3: TGCGCCAGCAGCTGGACAGGGGTCTGGGAGACCCAGTACTTC. Its translation: CASSWTGVWETQYF.